Listed below are T cell receptor beta chains from one sample, sequenced in a study of CD4 T cells in relation to SARS-CoV-2 and coronaviruses. The assay was immunoSEQ multiplex PCR, and TCRdb's table has in-frame clones only and misses some. The sample records about 65,000 clones, over 80% being singletons. Sequencing was carried out using memory CD4+ T cells from PBMCs. All receptors derive from a human donor in good health. Both conserved end residues are part of each CDR3. Each record gives: V gene, J gene, CDR3 protein.

>TRBV28|TRBJ1-3
CASSLARQTSGNTIYF
>TRBV28|TRBJ2-3
CASSFFMGRQGEDTQYF
>TRBV28|TRBJ1-1
CASSQTGDGAFF
>TRBV29-1|TRBJ1-4
CSVEDQGKLFF
>TRBV11-2|TRBJ1-1
CASSQILNTEAFF
>TRBV28|TRBJ2-5
CASSLTGLETQYF
>TRBV6-6|TRBJ2-3
CASRGPGQGADTQYF
>TRBV27|TRBJ2-2
CASRSPWGENTGELFF
>TRBV4-3|TRBJ2-3
CASSQSGRTQYF
>TRBV5-6|TRBJ1-1
CASSLAGVYTEAFF
>TRBV28|TRBJ2-5
CASSFQTGALQETQYF
>TRBV7-2|TRBJ1-3
CASSLVDRNTIYF
>TRBV6-1|TRBJ1-5
CASSENPGSRSSNQPQHF
>TRBV7-6|TRBJ2-5
CASSLAAPSGVEETQYF
>TRBV2|TRBJ2-3
CASRPLRGATDTQYF
>TRBV6-2/TRBV6-3|TRBJ2-4
CASSHKPNPVGNIQYF
>TRBV27|TRBJ1-5
CASSSLTDRVYQPQHF
>TRBV20-1|TRBJ2-3
CSARDTDTQYF
>TRBV28|TRBJ2-7
CASQQTNRHEQYF
>TRBV6-6|TRBJ2-3
CASSGIAGAGDTQYF
>TRBV6-5|TRBJ1-1
CASSYSRANTEAFF
>TRBV9|TRBJ1-4
CASSVETGNEKLFF
>TRBV19|TRBJ1-2
CASRGSDLSGDVFGYTF
>TRBV5-1|TRBJ2-5
CASSLQEETQYF
>TRBV27|TRBJ2-5
CASSSRGGGEFSETQYF
>TRBV7-6|TRBJ2-1
CASSLEGLGGREQFF
>TRBV2|TRBJ1-1
CARAVGQSSEAFF
>TRBV5-6|TRBJ2-3
CASSLGGLEPSTDTQYF